The 17 T cell receptor beta chains in this list originate from one sample, sequenced in a study of Ad26.COV2.S vaccination and SARS-CoV-2 variants. Treatment specified: 15 to 20 received Ad26.COV2.S at low or high dose, single or two shots; about 5 received placebo; per-sample allocation not given. After the first vaccine or placebo injection, samples were drawn on day 63. Some clones are missing from TCRdb's copy, which holds only in-frame ones; the method was immunoSEQ multiplex PCR. The sample carries about 680,000 clones, 70% to 90% recorded once. Sequences were derived from peripheral blood, sampled in a trial of Ad26.COV2.S vaccine versus placebo. The source of these receptors is a person aged 18-65 years who received the Ad26.COV2.S COVID-19 vaccine or a placebo.

The table lists this clone with a count of one. The chain couples TRBV5-4 to TRBJ2-5, with 7 bases identical to TRBD2. The CDR3 length is 15 residues. V was pared by 0 bases and J by 5 bases, with 7 bases of the junction left unmatched. Germline CDR1 is SGHNT and CDR2 is YYREEE (reference sequence). CDR3 loop: CASSLAGASGETQYF. The DNA for the CDR3 is TGTGCCAGCAGCTTGGCCGGAGCTAGCGGTGAGACCCAGTACTTC.

The V gene is TRBV10-3, the J gene TRBJ1-1, with TRBD1 matching 11 bases. The CDR3 runs 14 residues. The V gene end was trimmed by 5 bases and the J gene end by 7 bases; junction bases not matched to a gene: 6. Germline-derived CDR1 and CDR2 are ENHRY and SYGVKD. DNA of the CDR3: TGTGCCATCAGTAGGGACAGGGGGGTCGGTGAAGCTTTCTTT. It codes for CAISRDRGVGEAFF.

The chain combines TRBV27 with TRBJ2-1, with 12 bases identical to TRBD2. After removal of 7 bases from V and 6 bases from J, the junction contained 7 bases not matched to a gene. The V gene's germline CDR1 is MNHEY and CDR2 SMNVEV (reference sequence). This CDR3 has 15 residues. The CDR3 region is CASTNPGLAGNEQFF. As DNA, the CDR3 is TGTGCCAGCACCAATCCGGGACTAGCGGGCAATGAGCAGTTCTTC.

The V gene is TRBV5-1, the J gene TRBJ1-6; 9 nucleotides align to TRBD1. Looked up from germline, CDR1 is SGHRS and CDR2 is YFSETQ. This CDR3 region has 14 residues. J lost 10 bases, V lost 4 bases, and 6 bases had no gene match. The CDR3 DNA reads TGCGCCAGCAGCACCGGGACAGGGCTATCACCCCTCCACTTT. Amino acid sequence: CASSTGTGLSPLHF.

The chain is built from TRBV12-3 or TRBV12-4 and TRBJ2-5; D is perhaps TRBD2 (6 bases). The CDR3 runs 13 residues. Trimming took 2 bases from V and 4 from J, leaving 8 bases between them. The CDR3 region has the DNA TGTGCCAGCAGTTTACTGCGGGGAGAGACCCAGTACTTC. It yields the protein CASSLLRGETQYF.

This chain connects TRBV11-2 to TRBJ2-1; TRBD2 agrees at 7 bases. The germline gives CDR1 SGHAT, CDR2 FQNNGV. The junction had 9 bases not matched to a gene; V was cut back by 4 bases and J by 0 bases. The CDR3 contains 17 residues. The DNA for the CDR3 is TGTGCCAGCAGCTGGAGCGGGATAAAGATCTCCTACAATGAGCAGTTCTTC. Encoded protein: CASSWSGIKISYNEQFF. Based on the CDR3 plus reference TRBV11-2 and TRBJ2-1, the full variable domain is EAGVAQSPRYKIIEKRQSVAFWCNPISGHATLYWYQQILGQGPKLLIQFQNNGVVDDSQLPKDRFSAERLKGVDSTLKIQPAKLEDSAVYLCASSWSGIKISYNEQFFGPGTRLTVL.

The V and J genes are TRBV11-2 and TRBJ1-3; D is uncertain. CDR1 SGHAT and CDR2 FQNNGV come from the germline V gene. The CDR3 length is 15 residues. V lost 0 bases to trimming and J lost 0 bases, with 6 bases between them. CDR3 DNA: TGTGCCAGCAGCTTAGACAGGAACTCTGGAAACACCATATATTTT. Amino acids: CASSLDRNSGNTIYF.

The gene calls are TRBV19 and TRBJ1-1; D remains unclear. Germline loops: CDR1 LNHDA, CDR2 SQIVND (reference sequence). V was trimmed by 7 bases and J by 0 bases, leaving 12 bases between them. The CDR3 consists of 14 residues. The CDR3 loop is CASTSQSMNTEAFF. The CDR3 DNA follows: TGTGCCAGTACCTCCCAGAGCATGAACACTGAAGCTTTCTTT.

The chain links TRBV5-1 to TRBJ1-6; possible D gene TRBD1, 6 bases. The germline V gene has CDR1 SGHRS and CDR2 YFSETQ. The CDR3 runs to 15 residues. Trimming took 0 bases from V and 7 from J, leaving 11 bases between them. The CDR3 is CASSLASGANSPLHF. DNA of the CDR3: TGCGCCAGCAGCTTGGCCTCGGGGGCCAATTCACCCCTCCACTTT.

The chain combines TRBV9 with TRBJ2-3, with 9 bases lining up with TRBD1. The V gene's germline CDR1 is SGDLS and CDR2 YYNGEE. The V and J ends lost 4 bases and 4 bases, in that order; junction bases with no gene match: 7. The CDR3 loop spans 15 amino acids. This CDR3 reads CASSITGTGPDTQYF. Here the CDR3 DNA reads TGTGCCAGCAGCATAACCGGGACAGGGCCAGATACGCAGTATTTT. Based on the CDR3 plus reference TRBV9 and TRBJ2-3, the full variable domain is DSGVTQTPKHLITATGQRVTLRCSPRSGDLSVYWYQQSLDQGLQFLIQYYNGEERAKGNILERFSAQQFPDLHSELNLSSLELGDSALYFCASSITGTGPDTQYFGPGTRLTVL.

The CDR3 region is CASSLRTGVTYNEQFF. The DNA for the CDR3 is TGTGCCAGCAGTTTGAGGACAGGGGTCACCTACAATGAGCAGTTCTTC. The V gene is TRBV2, the J gene TRBJ2-1; 9 positions agree with TRBD1. V dropped 5 bases and J dropped 2; count of bases not matched to a gene: 7. This CDR3 region has 16 residues. Germline V CDR1 and CDR2: SNHLY, FYNNEI.

The chain combines TRBV7-8 with TRBJ2-7; D is ambiguous. Per germline, CDR1 SGHVS and CDR2 FQNEAQ. Trimming pared 5 bases from V and 12 bases from J, leaving 8 bases between. The CDR3 is 9 residues long. CDR3 residues: CASSTVGYF. CDR3 nucleotide sequence: TGTGCCAGCAGCACCGTTGGGTACTTC.

The J gene is TRBJ2-2, the V gene TRBV30, with 9 positions matching TRBD2. The length of the CDR3 is 17 residues. Germline lookup yields CDR1 GTSNPN and CDR2 SVGIG (reference sequence). After removal of 6 bases from V and 2 bases from J, the junction contained 13 bases not matched to a gene. CDR3: CACPERNSGGNTGELFF. The CDR3 coding sequence is TGTGCCTGTCCCGAACGTAATAGCGGGGGTAACACCGGGGAGCTGTTTTTT.

The genes are TRBV6-2 or TRBV6-3 and TRBJ1-4; tentative D call: TRBD1 (5 bases). The CDR3 consists of 14 residues. Per germline, CDR1 MNHEY and CDR2 SVGEGT. V was clipped by 5 bases and J by 11 bases, with 18 bases between them. CDR3 sequence (DNA): TGTGCCAGCAGTGAGGAGCAGGGACCCTGGAAACTGTTTTTT. Translated, it gives CASSEEQGPWKLFF.

The V call is TRBV5-4, the J call TRBJ2-3, with a possible D match to TRBD2 (5 bases). Germline assignment: CDR1 SGHNT and CDR2 YYREEE (reference sequence). This CDR3 spans 16 amino acids. Deletions cut 4 bases from V and 1 base from J, with 16 bases between. Here the CDR3 reads CASSPVRSGRTDTQYF. DNA for the CDR3: TGTGCCAGCAGCCCGGTCCGGAGCGGCCGCACAGATACGCAGTATTTT.

V gene TRBV19 combines with J gene TRBJ1-2; no firm D call. The CDR3 is 12 residues long. Looked up from germline, CDR1 is LNHDA and CDR2 is SQIVND (reference sequence). The germline V and J ends were trimmed by 4 bases and 5 bases, with 8 bases remaining between them. The CDR3 loop is CASSRMGYGYTF. CDR3 in DNA: TGTGCCAGTAGTAGGATGGGGTATGGCTACACCTTC.

The chain couples TRBV4-3 to TRBJ2-7; weak D call: TRBD2 (5 bases). The V and J ends lost 1 base and 3 bases respectively, with 13 bases between them. Germline V gives CDR1 LGHNA, CDR2 YSLEER. The CDR3 length is 15 residues. CDR3 in amino acids: CASSQGRAGRYEQYF. The CDR3 DNA follows: TGCGCCAGCAGCCAAGGTCGTGCGGGTCGCTACGAGCAGTACTTC.